This entry is about one T cell receptor beta chain. This clone turned up a few times. Its cognate antigen has yet to be identified. No base-level quality is on record; no much larger clone is a single base apart. Whole blood was collected in K2EDTA tubes by collaborating institutions according to the institutions' own protocols. For TCRbeta analysis, collaborators shipped samples as frozen whole blood, isolated PBMCs, or DNA extracted from either of those sample types. The data derive from a study of blood T cell repertoires in COVID-19 (dated by TCRdb to about 2020). For the wider study: The collaborator samples originated in the United States, Italy and Spain and spanned the acute and convalescent phases of COVID-19. The prospective study material was composed of cDNA or gDNA derived from T cells, B-cell-depleted T cells, or PBMCs. The dataset comprised deeply sampled blood TCRbeta repertoires from subjects exposed to, actively infected with, or recovered from COVID-19. Sample metadata almost always included a de-identified subject ID, COVID-19 status, age in years and sex. Where HLA class I and class II types were available, the types were taken from metadata supplied by the sample provider, not from assay-based typing. The samples were drawn from the first 160 participants of the ongoing ImmuneRACE study and from over 950 subjects provided by 6 global collaborators. The repertoires were made available in a free public database intended to serve as a resource for research on the immune response to SARS-CoV-2.

Relative to germline, V is missing 6 bases and J is missing 6 bases, with 9 bases of the junction outside any gene match. The CDR3, from cysteine to phenylalanine, totals 15 residues. Only CDR3 DNA remains: 45 bases, in frame from the first base. CDR1 is given as KGHSH and CDR2 as LQKENI, both from the germline V gene. Overall study results and their limits: The amount of clinical and demographic metadata varied by source and participant and was provided uncurated.

The immunoSEQ Assay, a bias-controlled multiplex PCR, was used to amplify TCRbeta CDR3 regions from genomic DNA. The paper's data handling went like this. The number of nucleated cells in each sample was estimated from the amplification of reference gene primers within the assay. Sequence reads were collapsed and filtered to measure the absolute abundance of every unique TCRbeta CDR3 rearrangement. For each sample, productive Simpson clonality was calculated as the square root of Simpson's diversity index across productive rearrangements. TCRdb carries this immuneACCESS record with in-frame sequences only. Its versions omit some clonotypes, under half of them owing to an unresolved V gene in the studies checked, with the rest unexplained. V and J calls plus clone size are reproduced from that table; the DNA served to infer D and trimming. The sample includes roughly 130,000 clones, with roughly nine tenths observed a single time. More than 3% of the sample comes from the top ten.

The clonotype comes from a man aged 45-60 years with active COVID-19. What was sequenced was peripheral blood. The chain employs TRBV18 and TRBJ2-1, with 9 central nucleotides matching TRBD2. Read as DNA, the sequence is TGTGCCAGCTCGGTTGTGCGGGAGGGCCGCAATGAGCAGTTCTTC. Its product reads: CASSVVREGRNEQFF.